This T cell receptor (beta chain) emerged from a study of blood T cell repertoires in COVID-19. About the study: Collection of acute and convalescent COVID-19 samples took place in the United States, Italy and Spain.

In the source study's methods: Amplifying reference gene primers gave estimates of nucleated cell counts. Libraries were prepared by immunoSEQ multiplex PCR; TCRdb keeps only in-frame clonotypes and omits some of them. The D gene and trimming were derived from the DNA, and the V and J assignments and clone size from that table. The data hold approximately 220,000 clones, with roughly 85% observed a single time. Categorization into cohorts depended on clinical history that participants reported. Cohort 3 recovery required two negative PCRs, clearance, or symptom resolution. The origin of this receptor is a man aged 40-49 years who had recovered from COVID-19. Source material: PBMCs or T cells enriched from blood (not recorded which).

The CDR3 DNA is TGCGCCAGCAGCCAAGAGGGGCAGGGGTCCTACGAGCAGTACTTC. Protein sequence: CASSQEGQGSYEQYF. This chain uses TRBV4-1 with TRBJ2-7, with D possibly being TRBD1 (6 bases). This CDR3 contains 15 residues. Germline CDR1 is MGHRA and CDR2 is YSYEKL. The V and J ends lost 0 bases and 1 base respectively, with 10 bases between them.